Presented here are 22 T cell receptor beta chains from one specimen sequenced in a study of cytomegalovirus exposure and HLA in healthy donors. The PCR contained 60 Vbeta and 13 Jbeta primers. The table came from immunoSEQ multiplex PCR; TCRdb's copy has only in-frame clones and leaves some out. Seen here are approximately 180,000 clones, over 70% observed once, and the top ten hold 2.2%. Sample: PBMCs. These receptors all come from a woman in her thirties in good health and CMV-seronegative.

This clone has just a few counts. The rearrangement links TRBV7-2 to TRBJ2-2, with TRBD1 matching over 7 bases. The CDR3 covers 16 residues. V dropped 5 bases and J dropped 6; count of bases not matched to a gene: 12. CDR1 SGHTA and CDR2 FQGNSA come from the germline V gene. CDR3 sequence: CASSLVGQGESGELFF. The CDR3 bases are TGTGCCAGCAGCCTAGTTGGGCAGGGGGAGTCCGGGGAGCTGTTTTTT.

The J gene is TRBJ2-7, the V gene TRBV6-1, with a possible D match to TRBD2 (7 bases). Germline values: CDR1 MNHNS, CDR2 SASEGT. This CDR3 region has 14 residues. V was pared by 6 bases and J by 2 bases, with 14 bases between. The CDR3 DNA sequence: TGTGCCAGCAGGAATCTCGGGGGGCCCTACGAGCAGTACTTC. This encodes CASRNLGGPYEQYF.

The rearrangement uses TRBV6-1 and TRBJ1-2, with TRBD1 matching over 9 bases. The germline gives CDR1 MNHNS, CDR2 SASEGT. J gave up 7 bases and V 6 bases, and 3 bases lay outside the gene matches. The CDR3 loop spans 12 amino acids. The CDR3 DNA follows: TGTGCCAGCAGACTACAGGGGGCTGGCTACACCTTC. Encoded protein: CASRLQGAGYTF.

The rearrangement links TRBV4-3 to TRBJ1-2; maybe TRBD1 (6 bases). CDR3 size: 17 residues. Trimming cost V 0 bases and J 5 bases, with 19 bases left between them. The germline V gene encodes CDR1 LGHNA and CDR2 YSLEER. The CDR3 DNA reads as TGCGCCAGCAGCCAAGATTACCCGGGGGGCGGTTCGTATGGCTACACCTTC. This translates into CASSQDYPGGGSYGYTF.

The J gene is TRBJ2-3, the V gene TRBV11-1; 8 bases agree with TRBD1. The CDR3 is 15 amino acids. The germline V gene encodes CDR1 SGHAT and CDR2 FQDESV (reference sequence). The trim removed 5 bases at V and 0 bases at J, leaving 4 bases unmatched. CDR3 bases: TGTGCCAGCAGCAGGACAGGGTCCAGCACAGATACGCAGTATTTT. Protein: CASSRTGSSTDTQYF.

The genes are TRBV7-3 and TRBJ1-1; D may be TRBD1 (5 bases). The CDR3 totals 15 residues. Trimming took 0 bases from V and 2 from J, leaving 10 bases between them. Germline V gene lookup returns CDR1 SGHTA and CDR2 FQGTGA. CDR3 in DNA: TGTGCCAGCAGCTTAACTGGGGGGGATAACACTGAAGCTTTCTTT. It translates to CASSLTGGDNTEAFF.

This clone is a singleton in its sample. The DNA of the CDR3 is TGTGCCAGCAGTGAGGCAGGGGGCTATGGCTACACCTTC. Protein product: CASSEAGGYGYTF. The chain couples TRBV6-4 to TRBJ1-2; 7 positions match TRBD1. Germline V gene lookup returns CDR1 MRHNA and CDR2 SNTAGT. The junction had 2 bases not matched to a gene; V was cut back by 3 bases and J by 4 bases. CDR3 length: 13 residues.

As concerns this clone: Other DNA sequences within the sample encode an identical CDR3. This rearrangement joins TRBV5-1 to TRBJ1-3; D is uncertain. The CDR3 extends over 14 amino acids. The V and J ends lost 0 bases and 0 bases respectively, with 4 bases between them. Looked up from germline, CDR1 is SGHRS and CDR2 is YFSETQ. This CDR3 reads CASSLESSGNTIYF. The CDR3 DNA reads TGCGCCAGCAGCTTGGAGAGCTCTGGAAACACCATATATTTT.

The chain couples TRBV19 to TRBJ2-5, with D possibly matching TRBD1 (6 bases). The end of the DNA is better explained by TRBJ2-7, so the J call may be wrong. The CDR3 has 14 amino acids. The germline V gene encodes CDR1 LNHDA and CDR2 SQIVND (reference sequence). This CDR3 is CASSIQQGTYEQYF. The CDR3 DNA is TGTGCCAGTAGTATACAACAGGGAACCTACGAGCAGTACTTC.

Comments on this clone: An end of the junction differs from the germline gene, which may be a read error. Here the CDR3 reads CSSSFGLTGQGHYGYTF. The DNA of the CDR3 is TGTTCCAGCAGCTTCGGTCTGACGGGACAGGGCCACTATGGCTACACCTTC. V and J are TRBV7-9 and TRBJ1-2; TRBD1 agrees at 9 bases. The CDR3 is 17 residues long. Germline V gene lookup returns CDR1 SEHNR and CDR2 FQNEAQ (reference sequence). The whole variable domain, remainder taken from reference TRBV7-9 and TRBJ1-2, is DTGVSQNPRHKITKRGQNVTFRCDPISEHNRLYWYRQTLGQGPEFLTYFQNEAQLEKSRLLSDRFSAERPKGSFSTLEIQRTEQGDSAMYLCSSSFGLTGQGHYGYTFGSGTRLTVV.

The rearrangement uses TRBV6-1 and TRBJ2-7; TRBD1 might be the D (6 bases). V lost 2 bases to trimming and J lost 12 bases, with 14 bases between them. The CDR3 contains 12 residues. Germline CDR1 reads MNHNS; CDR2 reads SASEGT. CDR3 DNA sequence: TGTGCCAGCAGTGAAATAGGCCGGACAGCGTACTTC. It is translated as CASSEIGRTAYF.

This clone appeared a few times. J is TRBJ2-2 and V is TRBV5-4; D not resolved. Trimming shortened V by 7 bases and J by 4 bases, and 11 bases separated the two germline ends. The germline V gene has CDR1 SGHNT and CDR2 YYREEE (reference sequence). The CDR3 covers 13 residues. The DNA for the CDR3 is TGTGCCAGCTTGAGTCTAGTCACCGGGGAGCTGTTTTTT. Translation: CASLSLVTGELFF.

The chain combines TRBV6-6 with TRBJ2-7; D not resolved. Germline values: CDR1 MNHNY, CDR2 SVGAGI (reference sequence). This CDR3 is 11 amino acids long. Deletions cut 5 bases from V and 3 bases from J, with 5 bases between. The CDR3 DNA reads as TGTGCCAGCAGTCCATTCTACGAGCAGTACTTC. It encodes CASSPFYEQYF.

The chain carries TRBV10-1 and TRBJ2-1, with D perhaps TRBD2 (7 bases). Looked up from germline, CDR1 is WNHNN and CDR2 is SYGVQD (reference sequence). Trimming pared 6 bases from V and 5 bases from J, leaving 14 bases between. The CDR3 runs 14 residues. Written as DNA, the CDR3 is TGCGCCAGCAGGGAAGGGGGGGAAAACAATGAGCAGTTCTTC. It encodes CASREGGENNEQFF.

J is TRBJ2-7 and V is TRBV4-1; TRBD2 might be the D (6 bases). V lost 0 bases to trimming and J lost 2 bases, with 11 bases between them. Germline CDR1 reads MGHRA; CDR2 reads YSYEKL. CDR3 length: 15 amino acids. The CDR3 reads CASSQDGGVTYEQYF. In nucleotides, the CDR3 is TGCGCCAGCAGCCAAGATGGAGGGGTGACCTACGAGCAGTACTTC.

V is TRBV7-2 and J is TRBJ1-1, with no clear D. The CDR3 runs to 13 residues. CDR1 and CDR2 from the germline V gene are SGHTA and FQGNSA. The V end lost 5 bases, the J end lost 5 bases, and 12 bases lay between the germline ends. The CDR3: CASSVGRETEAFF. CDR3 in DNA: TGTGCCAGCAGCGTAGGGAGGGAGACTGAAGCTTTCTTT.

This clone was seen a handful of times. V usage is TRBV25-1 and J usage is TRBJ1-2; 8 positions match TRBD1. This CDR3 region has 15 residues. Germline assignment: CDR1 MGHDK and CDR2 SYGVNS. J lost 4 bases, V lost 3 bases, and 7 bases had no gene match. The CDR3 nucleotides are TGTGCCAGCAGTGATCTCGACAGGGGCAGCTATGGCTACACCTTC. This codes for CASSDLDRGSYGYTF.

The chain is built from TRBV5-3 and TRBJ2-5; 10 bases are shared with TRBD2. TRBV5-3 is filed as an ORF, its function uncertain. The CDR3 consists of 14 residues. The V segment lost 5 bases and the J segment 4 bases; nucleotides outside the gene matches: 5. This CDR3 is CARRSIAGGETQYF. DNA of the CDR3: TGTGCCAGAAGATCGATAGCGGGAGGAGAGACCCAGTACTTC.

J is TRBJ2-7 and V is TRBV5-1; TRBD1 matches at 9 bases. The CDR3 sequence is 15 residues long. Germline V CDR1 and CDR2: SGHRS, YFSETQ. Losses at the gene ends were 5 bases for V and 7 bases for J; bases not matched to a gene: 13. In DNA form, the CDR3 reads TGCGCCAGCAGAAGATCGGACAGGGGTGGTGGTGAGCAGTACTTC. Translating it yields CASRRSDRGGGEQYF.

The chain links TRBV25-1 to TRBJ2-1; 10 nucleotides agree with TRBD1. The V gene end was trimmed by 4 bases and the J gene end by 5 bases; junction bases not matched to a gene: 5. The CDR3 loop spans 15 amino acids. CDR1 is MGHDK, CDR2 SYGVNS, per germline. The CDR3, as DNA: TGTGCCAGCAGTGGAGACAGGGGGCTGGACAATGAGCAGTTCTTC. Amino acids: CASSGDRGLDNEQFF.

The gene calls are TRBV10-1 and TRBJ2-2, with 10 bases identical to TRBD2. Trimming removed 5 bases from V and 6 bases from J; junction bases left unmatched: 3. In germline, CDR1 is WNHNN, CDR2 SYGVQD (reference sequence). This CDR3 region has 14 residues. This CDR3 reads CASSFLAGAGELFF. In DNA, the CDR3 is TGCGCCAGCAGTTTTCTAGCGGGGGCCGGGGAGCTGTTTTTT.

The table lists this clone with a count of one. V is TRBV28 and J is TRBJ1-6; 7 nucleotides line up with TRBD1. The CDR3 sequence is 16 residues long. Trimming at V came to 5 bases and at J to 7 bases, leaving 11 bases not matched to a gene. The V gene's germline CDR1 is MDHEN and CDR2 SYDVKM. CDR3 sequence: CASSMTQTGQNSPLHF. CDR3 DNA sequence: TGTGCCAGCAGTATGACACAGACAGGGCAGAATTCACCCCTCCACTTT.